This T cell receptor (beta chain) originates from a study of blood T cell repertoires in COVID-19. Study details: Samples representing acute and convalescent COVID-19 were sourced from the United States, Italy and Spain. T cells, B-cell-depleted T cells, or PBMCs provided the cDNA or gDNA that served as material.

The CDR3 consists of 16 residues. The ends lost 5 bases at V and 2 bases at J; junction bases unmatched: 6. CDR1 and CDR2 from the germline V gene are LNHDA and SQIVND (reference sequence). This clone has a handful of counts. Study processing details: Nucleated cell number was recorded as an estimate derived from reference gene primer amplification. Produced via immunoSEQ multiplex PCR; TCRdb's table is partial and in-frame only. V and J calls and clone size follow that table, whereas D and trimming were derived from the DNA. The profile shows approximately 280,000 clones, approximately 90% of them singletons.

The chain has TRBV19 and TRBJ2-4, with 10 nucleotides matching TRBD1. The sequenced sample was peripheral blood. This receptor was taken from a man aged 35 to 55 with acute or convalescent COVID-19. DNA of the CDR3: TGTGCCAGTAGTGATCCGGGACAGGGGTCCAAAAACATTCAGTACTTC. As protein: CASSDPGQGSKNIQYF.